The 29 T cell receptor beta chains presented below share a single source sample, sequenced in a study of control samples from healthy donors and cancer patients. Clones were read by immunoSEQ multiplex PCR, and TCRdb kept only the in-frame ones, dropping some. This table holds about 95,000 clones, around 85% found once. Sequences were obtained from blood. The source of these receptors is a man between 25 and 39 years old in good health.

This clone appeared a single time. The V and J genes are TRBV6-4 and TRBJ1-4; the D gene is possibly TRBD1 (6 bases). Trimming cost V 7 bases and J 8 bases, with 14 bases left between them. The CDR3 spans 13 residues. Germline CDR1 and CDR2: MRHNA and SNTAGT. The CDR3 bases are TGTGCCAGCACCAGGACAGTCGACGAAAAACTGTTTTTT. It is translated as CASTRTVDEKLFF.

The chain recombines TRBV5-1 with TRBJ2-2; weak D call: TRBD1 (6 bases). Trimming took 9 bases from V and 4 from J, leaving 13 bases between them. Germline values: CDR1 SGHRS, CDR2 YFSETQ. CDR3 length: 13 residues. The CDR3 nucleotides are TGCGCCAATCCGACAGGTCGCACCGGGGAGCTGTTTTTT. Translation: CANPTGRTGELFF. The entire variable domain, with the rest obtained from reference TRBV5-1 and TRBJ2-2, is as follows: KAGVTQTPRYLIKTRGQQVTLSCSPISGHRSVSWYQQTPGQGLQFLFEYFSETQRNKGNFPGRFSGRQFSNSRSEMNVSTLELGDSALYLCANPTGRTGELFFGEGSRLTVL.

This clone was seen only once. The chain links TRBV5-4 to TRBJ2-5, with D maybe TRBD2 (5 bases). V was shortened by 4 bases and J by 9 bases, with 16 bases between the two germline ends. CDR1 SGHNT and CDR2 YYREEE come from the germline V gene (reference sequence). This CDR3 contains 13 residues. CDR3 region: CASSPEGLEAQYF. As DNA, the CDR3 is TGTGCCAGCAGCCCAGAAGGACTCGAGGCCCAGTACTTC. Full variable domain (remainder filled in from reference TRBV5-4 and TRBJ2-5): ETGVTQSPTHLIKTRGQQVTLRCSSQSGHNTVSWYQQALGQGPQFIFQYYREEENGRGNFPPRFSGLQFPNYSSELNVNALELDDSALYLCASSPEGLEAQYFGPGTRLLVL.

The table lists this clone with a count of one. The chain carries TRBV11-2 and TRBJ2-1; 15 positions match TRBD2. Trimming at V came to 5 bases and at J to 9 bases, leaving 8 bases not matched to a gene. CDR1 is SGHAT, CDR2 FQNNGV, per germline. The CDR3 is made up of 16 amino acids. The CDR3 coding sequence is TGTGCCAGCAGCCCAGAGGGACTAGCGGGGGGAGGTGAGCAGTTCTTC. Translation gives CASSPEGLAGGGEQFF.

V usage is TRBV7-6 and J usage is TRBJ2-7; D perhaps matches TRBD1 (5 bases). The CDR3 contains 14 residues. V shed 5 bases and J shed 0 bases, with 11 bases lying between them. Germline V gene lookup returns CDR1 SGHVS and CDR2 FNYEAQ. In nucleotides, the CDR3 is TGTGCCAGCAGCCAAGACAGAAGCTCCTACGAGCAGTACTTC. Residues: CASSQDRSSYEQYF.

The chain links TRBV12-3 or TRBV12-4 to TRBJ2-7; D is perhaps TRBD1 (5 bases). The CDR3 is 13 residues long. The V end was cut by 6 bases, the J end by 5 bases, with 14 bases between. The CDR3 DNA follows: TGTGCCAGCAGGGCAGGGTCCGTCCACGAGCAGTACTTC. It yields the protein CASRAGSVHEQYF.

The chain joins TRBV7-9 to TRBJ1-4; D is ambiguous. This CDR3 is 13 amino acids long. Germline V gene sequence: CDR1 SEHNR, CDR2 FQNEAQ (reference sequence). V lost 2 bases and J 8 bases, leaving 9 bases between the germline ends. DNA of the CDR3: TGTGCCAGCAGCTTAATAGCAGCGGAAAAACTGTTTTTT. This gives the protein CASSLIAAEKLFF. The whole variable domain, remainder taken from reference TRBV7-9 and TRBJ1-4, is DTGVSQNPRHKITKRGQNVTFRCDPISEHNRLYWYRQTLGQGPEFLTYFQNEAQLEKSRLLSDRFSAERPKGSFSTLEIQRTEQGDSAMYLCASSLIAAEKLFFGSGTQLSVL.

This chain links TRBV6-5 with TRBJ1-2, with a tentative D call TRBD1 (5 bases). CDR3 length: 14 amino acids. Germline lookup yields CDR1 MNHEY and CDR2 SVGAGI. The germline V and J ends were trimmed by 6 bases and 3 bases, with 14 bases remaining between them. The CDR3 region has the DNA TGTGCCAGCAGGCATCTACAGGTTGACTATGGCTACACCTTC. This encodes CASRHLQVDYGYTF.

The rearrangement uses TRBV7-9 and TRBJ1-1; 9 bases match TRBD1. Germline CDR1 is SEHNR and CDR2 is FQNEAQ (reference sequence). The CDR3 is 14 amino acids. The CDR3 DNA follows: TGTGCGACCGTAGAGGGGACAGGGCACACTGAAGCTTTCTTT. Its translation: CATVEGTGHTEAFF.

The sample holds one count of this clone. The genes are TRBV7-3 and TRBJ2-2, with D perhaps matching TRBD2 (5 bases). V was shortened by 0 bases and J by 6 bases, with 11 bases between the two germline ends. CDR1 is SGHTA, CDR2 FQGTGA, per germline. This CDR3 has 15 residues. The CDR3 DNA sequence: TGTGCCAGCAGCTTAACAAGCCGGGGAGCCGGGGAGCTGTTTTTT. This codes for CASSLTSRGAGELFF.

The chain couples TRBV19 to TRBJ1-1; 8 positions match TRBD1. This CDR3 contains 14 residues. With V trimmed by 6 bases and J by 0 bases, 3 bases remained unmatched. CDR1 and CDR2 (germline): LNHDA, SQIVND (reference sequence). CDR3 region: CASRATGVNTEAFF. The CDR3 nucleotides read TGTGCCAGTAGGGCGACAGGGGTGAACACTGAAGCTTTCTTT.

The genes are TRBV14 and TRBJ1-1; D not resolved. CDR3 length equals 13 residues. Germline V gives CDR1 SGHDN, CDR2 FVKESK. V was pared by 0 bases and J by 5 bases, with 7 bases between. CDR3: CASSQERRTEAFF. CDR3 coding DNA: TGTGCCAGCAGCCAAGAGAGGAGGACTGAAGCTTTCTTT.

V and J are TRBV6-4 and TRBJ2-2, with D perhaps matching TRBD2 (6 bases). The germline V and J ends were trimmed by 3 bases and 5 bases, with 13 bases remaining between them. CDR1 and CDR2 (germline): MRHNA, SNTAGT. The CDR3 spans 15 residues. The chain's CDR3 is CASSEFAGGTGELFF. CDR3 sequence (DNA): TGTGCCAGCAGTGAATTTGCAGGAGGGACCGGGGAGCTGTTTTTT.

This chain connects TRBV19 to TRBJ2-3, with D unresolved. Trimming cost V 0 bases and J 2 bases, with 9 bases left between them. The CDR3 has 15 amino acids. Germline CDR1 LNHDA, CDR2 SQIVND (reference sequence). As DNA, the CDR3 is TGTGCCAGTAGTATAGATCACGTCTTCACAGATACGCAGTATTTT. It specifies CASSIDHVFTDTQYF.

The gene calls are TRBV2 and TRBJ1-1; 8 bases agree with TRBD1. CDR3 size: 14 residues. With V trimmed by 6 bases and J by 2 bases, 5 bases remained unmatched. Germline V lookup: CDR1 SNHLY, CDR2 FYNNEI. CDR3 in amino acids: CASRPDRVNTEAFF. The DNA for the CDR3 is TGTGCCAGCAGACCGGACAGGGTCAACACTGAAGCTTTCTTT.

CDR3: CASSSEDTQYF. CDR3 DNA: TGTGCCAGCAGCTCGGAGGATACGCAGTATTTT. J is TRBJ2-3 and V is TRBV7-6; D is ambiguous. Deletions cut 4 bases from V and 6 bases from J, with 5 bases between. The CDR3 extends over 11 amino acids. Germline CDR1 is SGHVS and CDR2 is FNYEAQ.

V gene TRBV29-1 combines with J gene TRBJ1-4, with D tentatively TRBD1 (6 bases). The germline gives CDR1 SQVTM, CDR2 ANQGSEA. The CDR3 loop spans 15 amino acids. Trimming took off 7 bases at V and 4 bases at J, with 19 bases between the two ends. Written as DNA, the CDR3 is TGCAGCGCTACCGAGAGACAGGCGGTTAATGAAAAACTGTTTTTT. The encoded protein is CSATERQAVNEKLFF.

CDR3 in DNA: TGCGCCAGCAGTGATCTAGCGGGGGGCCCGGGGACGCAGTATTTT. Translating it yields CASSDLAGGPGTQYF. The chain joins TRBV10-2 to TRBJ2-3, with TRBD2 identical over 11 bases. Germline lookup yields CDR1 WSHSY and CDR2 SAAADI. Trimming took 3 bases from V and 9 from J; bases not matched to a gene: 8. The CDR3 is 15 amino acids.

The rearrangement joins TRBV3-1 (or the pseudogene TRBV3-2) to TRBJ2-2; 13 bases fit TRBD2. Germline assignment: CDR1 LGHDT and CDR2 YNNKEL (reference sequence). The CDR3 length is 17 residues. Trimming removed 4 bases from V and 0 bases from J; junction bases left unmatched: 2. The CDR3 reads CASSRGTSGANTGELFF. As DNA, the CDR3 is TGTGCCAGCAGCCGAGGGACTAGCGGGGCGAACACCGGGGAGCTGTTTTTT.

This clone was counted a single time. V gene TRBV19 combines with J gene TRBJ1-5; 9 positions match TRBD1. The CDR3 spans 14 residues. Losses at the gene ends were 7 bases for V and 6 bases for J; bases not matched to a gene: 7. Germline V gene lookup returns CDR1 LNHDA and CDR2 SQIVND (reference sequence). The CDR3: CASTGDRAGQPQHF. Here the CDR3 DNA reads TGTGCCAGTACGGGGGACAGGGCGGGTCAGCCCCAGCATTTT.

The V and J genes are TRBV28 and TRBJ2-3, with 9 bases identical to TRBD1. V was pared by 6 bases and J by 0 bases, with 4 bases of the junction left unmatched. Germline V CDR1 and CDR2: MDHEN, SYDVKM. The CDR3 totals 15 residues. The CDR3 sequence is CASSTGTGSTDTQYF. DNA of the CDR3: TGTGCCAGCAGCACCGGGACAGGGAGCACAGATACGCAGTATTTT.

The chain uses TRBV30 and TRBJ1-4; possibly TRBD1 for D (6 bases). The CDR3 runs to 12 residues. The V gene lost 2 bases and the J gene lost 8 bases, with 9 bases spanning the gap. The V gene's germline CDR1 is GTSNPN and CDR2 SVGIG (reference sequence). CDR3 DNA: TGTGCCTGGAGTCAGGGGCGAGAAAAACTGTTTTTT. Amino acids: CAWSQGREKLFF.

Points on this clone: This may stem from a read error, because a much larger clone lies one nucleotide away. The rearrangement joins TRBV11-2 to TRBJ1-1; perhaps TRBD1 as D (5 bases). Looked up from germline, CDR1 is SGHAT and CDR2 is FQNNGV. V dropped 3 bases and J dropped 0 bases, with 8 bases sitting between them. This CDR3 region has 14 residues. The CDR3 nucleotides are TGTGCCAGCAGCTTGGGGGGGATGAACACTGAAGCTTTCTTT. Residues: CASSLGGMNTEAFF.

The chain combines TRBV6-5 with TRBJ1-2, with no clear D. This CDR3 has 13 residues. V lost 6 bases, J lost 4 bases, and 12 bases lay in between. Per germline, CDR1 MNHEY and CDR2 SVGAGI. CDR3 nucleotide sequence: TGTGCCAGCAGGCCGCCTTTATCCTATGGCTACACCTTC. Amino acids: CASRPPLSYGYTF.

CDR3 in DNA: TGTGCCAGCACGCGGGACACAGACTATGGCTACACCTTC. The encoded protein is CASTRDTDYGYTF. The J gene is TRBJ1-2, the V gene TRBV2, with a weak D call TRBD1 (6 bases). The CDR3 spans 13 residues. Trimming cost V 7 bases and J 3 bases, with 12 bases left between them. From germline, CDR1 is SNHLY and CDR2 FYNNEI.

This clone appeared once. V and J are TRBV5-1 and TRBJ2-6, with D unclear. The V gene lost 0 bases and the J gene lost 1 base, with 8 bases spanning the gap. This CDR3 has 16 residues. Germline loops: CDR1 SGHRS, CDR2 YFSETQ. This CDR3 is CASSLALGSGANVLTF. The CDR3 nucleotides read TGCGCCAGCAGCTTGGCCCTGGGATCTGGGGCCAACGTCCTGACTTTC.

The rearrangement joins TRBV6-1 to TRBJ1-3; possibly TRBD1 for D (5 bases). The germline V gene has CDR1 MNHNS and CDR2 SASEGT. V lost 2 bases and J lost 1, with 6 bases in between. CDR3 length: 14 residues. In DNA, the CDR3 is TGTGCCAGCAGTGAATCAGGGTCTGGAAACACCATATATTTT. It yields the protein CASSESGSGNTIYF.

This chain uses TRBV30 with TRBJ1-6; no firm D call. V was trimmed by 2 bases and J by 10 bases, leaving 9 bases between them. CDR1 and CDR2 from the germline V gene are GTSNPN and SVGIG (reference sequence). The CDR3 spans 12 residues. CDR3 loop: CAWSWGESPLHF. Written as DNA, the CDR3 is TGTGCCTGGAGTTGGGGAGAATCACCCCTCCACTTT.

The chain combines TRBV18 with TRBJ1-2; no clear D. Germline loops: CDR1 KGHSH, CDR2 LQKENI. V lost 3 bases and J 7 bases, leaving 12 bases between the germline ends. The CDR3 loop spans 13 amino acids. The CDR3 region has the DNA TGTGCCAGCTCACCGAACCGGGATCCTGGCTACACCTTC. Translated: CASSPNRDPGYTF.